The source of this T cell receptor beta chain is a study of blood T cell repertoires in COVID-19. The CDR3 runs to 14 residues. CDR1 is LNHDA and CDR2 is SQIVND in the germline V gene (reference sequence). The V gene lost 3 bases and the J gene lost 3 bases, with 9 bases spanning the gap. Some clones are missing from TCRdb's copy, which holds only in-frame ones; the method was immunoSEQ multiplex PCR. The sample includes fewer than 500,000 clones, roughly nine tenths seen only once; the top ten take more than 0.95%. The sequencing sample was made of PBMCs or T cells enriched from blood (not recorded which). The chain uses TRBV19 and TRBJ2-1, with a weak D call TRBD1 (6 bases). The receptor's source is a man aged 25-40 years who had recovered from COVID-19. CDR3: CASSIGRGYNEQFF. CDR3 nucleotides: TGTGCCAGTAGTATCGGCAGGGGCTACAATGAGCAGTTCTTC.